Sequencing of this T cell receptor (beta chain) was carried out in a study of T cell responses to AZD1222 COVID-19 vaccine. TCRdb's copy holds only in-frame clones and misses some; the assay was immunoSEQ multiplex PCR. The profile shows 250,000 to 300,000 clones, about 94% of them singletons. Second doses were pooled across both intervals (about 4 or about 12 weeks). CDR1 is LNHNV, CDR2 YYDKDF, per germline (reference sequence). The V end lost 0 bases, the J end lost 6 bases, and 6 bases lay between the germline ends. The CDR3 sequence is 13 residues long. The gene calls are TRBV15 and TRBJ1-5, with D unclear. Sequenced material: peripheral blood, taken 28 days after the second AZD1222 dose. The TCR sequence derives from an adult who received the AZD1222 COVID-19 vaccine. DNA of the CDR3: TGTGCCACCAGCAGAGAGGTCGGTCAGCCCCAGCATTTT. Translating it yields CATSREVGQPQHF.